The clone carrying this T cell receptor (beta chain) was seen repeatedly, ten times or more. The antigen is not known. Using RNA transcripts, the TCR beta CDR3 regions were amplified. Investigators did first-round RT-PCR with HTBI primers, then second-round multiplex PCR. TCRdb called the multiplex PCR reads again in MiXCR, with one record for every CDR3 protein. The sample yields some 370,000 distinct CDR3 sequences, about a sixth seen once. Hyperthyroidism counted as stable given no ophthalmopathy within 18 months of follow-up. Uncontrolled infections, pregnancy, lactation or other autoimmune diseases led to patient exclusion. This CDR3 contains 14 residues. V lost 5 bases and J 0 bases, leaving 10 bases between the germline ends. CDR1 SGHAT and CDR2 FQNNGV come from the germline V gene. This entry is derived from a study of Graves' ophthalmopathy and Graves' hyperthyroidism. On the study more broadly: The study drew peripheral blood at initial diagnosis, before any treatment. Whole-study findings and limits: Progression of ophthalmopathy was predicted by the model with about 68% sensitivity and under 85% specificity.

Sequenced sample: peripheral blood. This clonotype was obtained from an adult woman with stable Graves' hyperthyroidism. J is TRBJ2-5 and V is TRBV11-2, with TRBD2 as a possible D gene (5 bases). CDR3: CASSPSFNQETQYF. The CDR3 coding sequence is TGTGCCAGCAGCCCTAGCTTTAACCAAGAGACCCAGTACTTC.